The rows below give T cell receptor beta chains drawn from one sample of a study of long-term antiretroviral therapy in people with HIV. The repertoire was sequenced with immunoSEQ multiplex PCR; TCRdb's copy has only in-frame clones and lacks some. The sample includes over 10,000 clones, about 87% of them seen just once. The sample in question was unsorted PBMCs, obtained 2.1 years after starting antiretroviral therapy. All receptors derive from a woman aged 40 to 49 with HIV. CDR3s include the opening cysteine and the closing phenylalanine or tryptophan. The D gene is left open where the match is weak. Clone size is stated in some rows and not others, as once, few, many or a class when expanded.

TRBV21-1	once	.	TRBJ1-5	CASSKASADFSNQPQHF	TGTGCCAGCAGCAAAGCGTCGGCGGACTTTAGCAATCAGCCCCAGCATTTT
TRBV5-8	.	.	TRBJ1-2	CASSGDRNYGYTF	TGTGCCAGCAGCGGTGACCGAAACTATGGCTACACCTTC
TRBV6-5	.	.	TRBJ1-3	CASSYSITSGNTIYF	TGTGCCAGCAGTTACTCGATAACCTCTGGAAACACCATATATTTT
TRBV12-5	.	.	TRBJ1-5	CASGLSGNQPQHF	TGTGCTAGTGGTTTGTCAGGCAATCAGCCCCAGCATTTT
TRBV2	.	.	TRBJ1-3	CASRGGYSGNTIYF	TGTGCCAGCAGGGGCGGGTATTCCGGAAACACCATATATTTT
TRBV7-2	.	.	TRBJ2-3	CASSLALSSQYF	TGTGCCAGCAGCTTAGCCCTTTCCTCGCAGTATTTT
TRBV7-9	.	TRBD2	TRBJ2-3	CASSVNPGLVSDTQYF	TGTGCCAGCAGCGTTAACCCGGGACTAGTTTCAGATACGCAGTATTTT
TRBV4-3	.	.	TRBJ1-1	CASSQDRYGNTEAFF	TGCGCCAGCAGCCAAGATAGGTACGGGAACACTGAAGCTTTCTTT
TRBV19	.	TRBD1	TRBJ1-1	CASTLGTRGPMNTEAFF	TGTGCCAGTACCCTTGGCACCAGGGGGCCCATGAACACTGAAGCTTTCTTT
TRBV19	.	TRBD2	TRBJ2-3	CASSIGTSGTDTQYF	TGTGCCAGTAGTATAGGGACTAGCGGAACAGATACGCAGTATTTT
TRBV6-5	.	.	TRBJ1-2	CASSYYSGYGYTF	TGTGCCAGCAGTTACTACTCCGGGTATGGCTACACCTTC
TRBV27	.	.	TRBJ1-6	CASSLWTVSSYNSPLHF	TGTGCCAGCAGTTTATGGACGGTTAGCTCCTATAATTCACCCCTCCACTTT
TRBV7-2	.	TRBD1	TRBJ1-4	CASSLGRGRSEKLFF	TGTGCCAGCAGCTTAGGGAGGGGGCGGAGTGAAAAACTGTTTTTT
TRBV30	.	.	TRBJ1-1	CAWRPGGYKTEAFF	TGTGCCTGGAGACCTGGGGGGTATAAAACTGAAGCTTTCTTT
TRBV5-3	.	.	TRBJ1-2	CASSLANLYGYTF	TGTGCCAGCAGCTTGGCGAATTTATATGGCTACACCTTC
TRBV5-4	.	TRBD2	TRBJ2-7	CASSFGLANSYEQYF	TGTGCCAGCAGTTTTGGACTAGCGAACTCCTACGAGCAGTACTTC
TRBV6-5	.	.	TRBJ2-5	CASSFYRARGETQYF	TGTGCCAGCAGTTTTTACCGGGCTCGCGGAGAGACCCAGTACTTC
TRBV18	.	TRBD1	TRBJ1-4	CASSPGTGKDEKLFF	TGTGCCAGCTCACCAGGGACAGGGAAGGATGAAAAACTGTTTTTT
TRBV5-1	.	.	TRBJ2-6	CASSETVSGANVLTF	TGCGCCAGCAGCGAGACAGTCTCTGGGGCCAACGTCCTGACTTTC
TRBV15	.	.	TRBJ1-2	CATSRDRGLDYGYTF	TGTGCCACCAGCAGAGACCGTGGGTTGGACTATGGCTACACCTTC
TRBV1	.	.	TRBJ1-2	CTSSQDRALTKLTPLGGYTF	TGCACCAGCAGCCAAGATAGAGCGCTAACAAAACTAACCCCCTTGGGAGGCTACACCTTC
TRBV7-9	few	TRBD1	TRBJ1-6	CASGGGTQDSPLHF	TGTGCCTCAGGGGGTGGAACTCAGGATTCACCCCTCCACTTT
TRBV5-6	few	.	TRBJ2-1	CASSLQGGYSYNEQFF	TGTGCCAGCAGCCTGCAGGGGGGCTACTCCTACAATGAGCAGTTCTTC
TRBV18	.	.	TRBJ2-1	CASSPGTGRNEQFF	TGTGCCAGCTCACCAGGGACCGGTCGCAATGAGCAGTTCTTC
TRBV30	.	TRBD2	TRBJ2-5	CAWSLQGLAAQETQYF	TGTGCCTGGAGCCTACAAGGACTAGCGGCCCAAGAGACCCAGTACTTC
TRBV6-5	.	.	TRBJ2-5	CASSAYRDSKETQYF	TGTGCCAGCAGTGCCTACCGGGACTCCAAAGAGACCCAGTACTTC
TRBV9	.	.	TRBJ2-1	CASSLTGEDYNEQFF	TGTGCCAGCAGCCTGACGGGGGAGGACTACAATGAGCAGTTCTTC
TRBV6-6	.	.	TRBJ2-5	CASSYAGTSQETQYF	TGTGCCAGCAGTTACGCGGGGACTTCCCAAGAGACCCAGTACTTC
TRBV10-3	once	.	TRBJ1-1	CASSYSSGEAFF	TGTGCCAGCAGTTACTCGTCGGGTGAAGCTTTCTTT
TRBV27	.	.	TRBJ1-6	CASSLTNSPLHF	TGTGCCAGCAGTTTAACAAATTCACCCCTCCACTTT
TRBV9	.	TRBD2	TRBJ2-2	CASSVVRGENTGELFF	TGTGCCAGCAGCGTAGTGCGGGGGGAGAACACCGGGGAGCTGTTTTTT